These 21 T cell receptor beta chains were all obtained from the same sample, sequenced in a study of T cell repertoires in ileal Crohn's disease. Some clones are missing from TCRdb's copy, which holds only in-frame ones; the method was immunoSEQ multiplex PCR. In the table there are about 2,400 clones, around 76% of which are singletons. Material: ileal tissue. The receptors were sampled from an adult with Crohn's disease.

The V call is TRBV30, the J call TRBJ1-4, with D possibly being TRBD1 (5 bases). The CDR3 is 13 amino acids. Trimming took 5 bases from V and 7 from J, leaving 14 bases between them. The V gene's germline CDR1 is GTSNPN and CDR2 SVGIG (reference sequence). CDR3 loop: CAWGDSSVEKLFF. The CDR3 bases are TGTGCCTGGGGCGACAGTTCCGTTGAAAAACTGTTTTTT. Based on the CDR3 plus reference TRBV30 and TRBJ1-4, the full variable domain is SQTIHQWPATLVQPVGSPLSLECTVEGTSNPNLYWYRQAAGRGLQLLFYSVGIGQISSEVPQNLSASRPQDRQFILSSKKLLLSDSGFYLCAWGDSSVEKLFFGSGTQLSVL.

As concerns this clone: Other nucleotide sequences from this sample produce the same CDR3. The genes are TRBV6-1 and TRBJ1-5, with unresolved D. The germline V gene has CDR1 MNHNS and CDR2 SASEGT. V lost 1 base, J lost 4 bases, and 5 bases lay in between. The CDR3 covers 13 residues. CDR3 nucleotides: TGTGCCAGCAGTGAAGTCCAGAATCAGCCCCAGCATTTT. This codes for CASSEVQNQPQHF.

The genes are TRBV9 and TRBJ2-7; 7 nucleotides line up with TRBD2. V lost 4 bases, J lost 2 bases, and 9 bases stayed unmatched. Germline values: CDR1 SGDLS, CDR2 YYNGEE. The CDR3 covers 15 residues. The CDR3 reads CASSPREGSTYEQYF. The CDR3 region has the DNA TGTGCCAGCAGCCCGAGGGAGGGTTCAACCTACGAGCAGTACTTC. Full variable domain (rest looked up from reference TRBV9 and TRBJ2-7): DSGVTQTPKHLITATGQRVTLRCSPRSGDLSVYWYQQSLDQGLQFLIQYYNGEERAKGNILERFSAQQFPDLHSELNLSSLELGDSALYFCASSPREGSTYEQYFGPGTRLTVT.

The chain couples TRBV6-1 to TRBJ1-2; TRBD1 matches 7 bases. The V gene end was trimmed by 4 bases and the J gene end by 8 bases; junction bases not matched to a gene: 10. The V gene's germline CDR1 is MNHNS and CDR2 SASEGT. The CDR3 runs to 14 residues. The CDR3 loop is CASSGTIQGPGYTF. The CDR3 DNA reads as TGTGCCAGCAGTGGAACTATACAGGGGCCGGGCTACACCTTC.

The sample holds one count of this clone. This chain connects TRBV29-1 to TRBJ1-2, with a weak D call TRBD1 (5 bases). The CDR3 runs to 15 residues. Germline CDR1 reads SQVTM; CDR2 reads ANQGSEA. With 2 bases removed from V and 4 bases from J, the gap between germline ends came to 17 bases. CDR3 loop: CSVELGGQGAYGYTF. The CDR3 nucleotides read TGCAGCGTTGAACTGGGTGGGCAGGGCGCCTATGGCTACACCTTC.

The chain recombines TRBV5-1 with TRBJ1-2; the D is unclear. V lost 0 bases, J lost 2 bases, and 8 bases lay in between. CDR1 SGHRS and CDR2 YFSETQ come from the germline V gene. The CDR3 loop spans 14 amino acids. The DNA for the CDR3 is TGCGCCAGCAGCTTGGCCGAGGGAAACTATGGCTACACCTTC. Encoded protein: CASSLAEGNYGYTF.

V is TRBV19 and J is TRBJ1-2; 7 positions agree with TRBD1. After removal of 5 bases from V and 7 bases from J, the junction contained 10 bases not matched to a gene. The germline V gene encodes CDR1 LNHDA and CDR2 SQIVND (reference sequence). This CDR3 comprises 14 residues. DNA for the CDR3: TGTGCCAGTAGTCCCTTCGCAGGGGGGTTTGGCTACACCTTC. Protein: CASSPFAGGFGYTF.

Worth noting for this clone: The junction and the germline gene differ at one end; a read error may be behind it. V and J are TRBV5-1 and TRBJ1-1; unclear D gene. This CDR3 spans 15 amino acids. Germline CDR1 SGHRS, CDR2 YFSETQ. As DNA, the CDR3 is TGTGCCAGCAGCTTGGGTCTTACCCTCGGGTCTCGAGCTTTCTTT. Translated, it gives CASSLGLTLGSRAFF.

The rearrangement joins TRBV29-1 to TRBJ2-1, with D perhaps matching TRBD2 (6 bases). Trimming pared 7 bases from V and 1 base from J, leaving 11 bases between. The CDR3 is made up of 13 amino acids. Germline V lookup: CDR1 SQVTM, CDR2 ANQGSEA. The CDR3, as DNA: TGCAGCGGACTAGTAGGATCCTACAATGAGCAGTTCTTC. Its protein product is CSGLVGSYNEQFF.

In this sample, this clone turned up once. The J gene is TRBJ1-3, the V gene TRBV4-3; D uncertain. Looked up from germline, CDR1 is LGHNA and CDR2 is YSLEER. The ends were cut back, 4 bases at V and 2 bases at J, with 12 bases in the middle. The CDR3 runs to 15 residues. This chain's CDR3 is CASSPGSGAGNTIYF. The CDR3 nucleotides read TGCGCCAGCAGCCCCGGTTCGGGAGCTGGAAACACCATATATTTT.

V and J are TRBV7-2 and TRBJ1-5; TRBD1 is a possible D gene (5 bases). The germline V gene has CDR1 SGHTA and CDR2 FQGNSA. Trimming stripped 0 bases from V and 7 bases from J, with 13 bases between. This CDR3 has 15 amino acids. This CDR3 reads CASSLALQGWQPQHF. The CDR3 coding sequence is TGTGCCAGCAGCTTAGCGCTGCAGGGTTGGCAGCCCCAGCATTTT.

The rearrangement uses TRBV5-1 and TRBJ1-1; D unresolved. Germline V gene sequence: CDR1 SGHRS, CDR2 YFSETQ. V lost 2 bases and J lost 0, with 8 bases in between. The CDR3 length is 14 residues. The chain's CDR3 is CASSFHSMNTEAFF. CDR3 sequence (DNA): TGCGCCAGCAGCTTTCACTCGATGAACACTGAAGCTTTCTTT.

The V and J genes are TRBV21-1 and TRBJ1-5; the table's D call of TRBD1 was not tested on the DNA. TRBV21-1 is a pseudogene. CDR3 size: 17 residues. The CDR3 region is CASSPDRGPYSNQPQHF. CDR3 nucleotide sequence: TGTGCCAGCAGTCCTGACAGGGGACCTTATAGCAATCAGCCCCAGCATTTT.

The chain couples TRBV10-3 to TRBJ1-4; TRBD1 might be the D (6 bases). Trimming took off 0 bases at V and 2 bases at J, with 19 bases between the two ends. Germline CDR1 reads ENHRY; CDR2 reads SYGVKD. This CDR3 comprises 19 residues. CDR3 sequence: CAISESRLGAASTNEKLFF. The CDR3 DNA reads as TGTGCCATCAGTGAGTCGAGGCTGGGGGCGGCTTCGACTAATGAAAAACTGTTTTTT.

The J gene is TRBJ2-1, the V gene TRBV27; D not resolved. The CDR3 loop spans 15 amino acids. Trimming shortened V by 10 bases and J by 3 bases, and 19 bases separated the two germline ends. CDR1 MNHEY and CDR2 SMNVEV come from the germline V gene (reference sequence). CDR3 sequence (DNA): TGTGCCACCAAGTTTTCTAGGTCCCTCTACAATGAGCAGTTCTTC. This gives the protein CATKFSRSLYNEQFF.

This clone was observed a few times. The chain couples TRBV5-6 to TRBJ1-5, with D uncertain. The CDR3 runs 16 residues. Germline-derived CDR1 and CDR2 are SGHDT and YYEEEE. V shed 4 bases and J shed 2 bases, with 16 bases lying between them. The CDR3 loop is CASSGKREGGNQPQHF. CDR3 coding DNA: TGTGCCAGCAGCGGAAAGCGGGAGGGTGGCAATCAGCCCCAGCATTTT.

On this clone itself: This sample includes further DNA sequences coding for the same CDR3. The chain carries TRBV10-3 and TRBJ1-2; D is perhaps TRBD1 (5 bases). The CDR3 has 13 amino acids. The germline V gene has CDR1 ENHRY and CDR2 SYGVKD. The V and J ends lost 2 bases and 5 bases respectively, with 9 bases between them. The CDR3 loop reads CAISEGREYGYTF. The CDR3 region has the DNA TGTGCCATCAGTGAGGGCAGGGAATATGGCTACACCTTC.

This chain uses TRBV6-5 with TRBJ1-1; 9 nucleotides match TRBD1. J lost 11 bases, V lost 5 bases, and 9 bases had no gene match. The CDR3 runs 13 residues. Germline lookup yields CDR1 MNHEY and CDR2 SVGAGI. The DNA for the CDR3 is TGTGCCAGCAGTGAACAGGGGGCTAGGTTGGCTTTCTTT. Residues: CASSEQGARLAFF.

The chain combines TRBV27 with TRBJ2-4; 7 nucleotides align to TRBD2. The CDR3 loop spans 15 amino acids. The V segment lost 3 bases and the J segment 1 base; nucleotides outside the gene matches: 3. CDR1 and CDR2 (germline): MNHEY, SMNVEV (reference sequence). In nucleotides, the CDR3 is TGTGCCAGCAGTTTGGTCGGGAGGGCCAAAAACATTCAGTACTTC. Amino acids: CASSLVGRAKNIQYF.

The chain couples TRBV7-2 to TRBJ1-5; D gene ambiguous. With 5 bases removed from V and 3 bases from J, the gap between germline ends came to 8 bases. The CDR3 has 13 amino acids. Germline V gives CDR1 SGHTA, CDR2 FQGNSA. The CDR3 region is CASSPQFNQPQHF. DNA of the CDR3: TGTGCCAGCAGCCCCCAATTCAATCAGCCCCAGCATTTT.

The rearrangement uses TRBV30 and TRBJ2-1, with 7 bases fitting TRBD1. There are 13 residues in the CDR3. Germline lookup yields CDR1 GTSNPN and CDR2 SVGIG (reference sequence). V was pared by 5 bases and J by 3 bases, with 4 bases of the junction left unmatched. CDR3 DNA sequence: TGTGCCTGGGTCCGGGACAGCTACAATGAGCAGTTCTTC. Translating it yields CAWVRDSYNEQFF.